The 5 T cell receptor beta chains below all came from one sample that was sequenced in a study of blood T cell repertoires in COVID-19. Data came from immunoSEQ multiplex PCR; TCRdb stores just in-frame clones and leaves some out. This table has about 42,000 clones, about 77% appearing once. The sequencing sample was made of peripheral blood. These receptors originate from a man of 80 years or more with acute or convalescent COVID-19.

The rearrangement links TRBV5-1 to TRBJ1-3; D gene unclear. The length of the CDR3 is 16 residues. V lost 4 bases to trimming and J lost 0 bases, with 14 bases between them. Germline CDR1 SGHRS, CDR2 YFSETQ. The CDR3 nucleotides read TGCGCCAGCAGCCAGACCGGACTGATCTCTGGAAACACCATATATTTT. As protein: CASSQTGLISGNTIYF.

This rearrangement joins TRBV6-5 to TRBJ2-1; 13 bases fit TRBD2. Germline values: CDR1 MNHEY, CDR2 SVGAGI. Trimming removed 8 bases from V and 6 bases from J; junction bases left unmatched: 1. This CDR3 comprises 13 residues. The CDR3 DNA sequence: TGTGCCAGCTGGACTAGCGGGAGCAATGAGCAGTTCTTC. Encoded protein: CASWTSGSNEQFF.

CDR3 nucleotide sequence: TGTGCCAGCAGCCCTAGTAGGGGGAACACAGATACGCAGTATTTT. Protein product: CASSPSRGNTDTQYF. The chain employs TRBV4-2 and TRBJ2-3; weak D call: TRBD1 (6 bases). Germline V gives CDR1 LGHNA, CDR2 YNFKEQ. CDR3 size: 15 residues. The V and J ends lost 4 bases and 2 bases respectively, with 13 bases between them.

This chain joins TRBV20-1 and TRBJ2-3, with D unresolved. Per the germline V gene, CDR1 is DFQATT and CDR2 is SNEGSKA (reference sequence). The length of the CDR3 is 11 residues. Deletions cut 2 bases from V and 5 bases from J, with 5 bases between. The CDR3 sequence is CSARYKDTQYF. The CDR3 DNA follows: TGCAGTGCTAGATACAAAGATACGCAGTATTTT.

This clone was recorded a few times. The CDR3 coding sequence is TGCGCCAGCAGCTCCTGGGACAGGGATAGTTCACCCCTCCACTTT. It encodes CASSSWDRDSSPLHF. The rearrangement links TRBV5-1 to TRBJ1-6, with 9 bases matching TRBD1. V was pared by 3 bases and J by 9 bases, with 7 bases of the junction left unmatched. Per germline, CDR1 SGHRS and CDR2 YFSETQ. CDR3 length: 15 residues.